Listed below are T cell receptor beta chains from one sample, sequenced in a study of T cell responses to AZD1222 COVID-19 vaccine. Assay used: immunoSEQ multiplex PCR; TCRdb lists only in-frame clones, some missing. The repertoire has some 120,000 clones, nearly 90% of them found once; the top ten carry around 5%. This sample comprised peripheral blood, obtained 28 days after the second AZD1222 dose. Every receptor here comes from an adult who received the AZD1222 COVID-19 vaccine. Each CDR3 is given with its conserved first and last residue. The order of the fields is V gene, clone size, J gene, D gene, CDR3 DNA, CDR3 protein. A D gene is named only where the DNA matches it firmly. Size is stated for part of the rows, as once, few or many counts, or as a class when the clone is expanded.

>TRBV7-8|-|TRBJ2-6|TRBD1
TGTGCCAGCAGCTCACCAGGGGGCGCTGGGGCCAACGTCCTGACTTTC
CASSSPGGAGANVLTF
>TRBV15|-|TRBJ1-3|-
TGTGCCACCAGCAGAGACAGGTGGGGTGGAAACACCATATATTTT
CATSRDRWGGNTIYF
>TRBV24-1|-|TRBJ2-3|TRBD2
TGTGCCACCAGTGAGGGACTAGCGGGAGCGTCAGATACGCAGTATTTT
CATSEGLAGASDTQYF
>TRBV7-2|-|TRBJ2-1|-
TGTGCCAGCAGCTACGGAGACAATGAGCAGTTCTTC
CASSYGDNEQFF
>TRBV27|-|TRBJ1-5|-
TGTGCCAGCCGAAGGGCCGATAATCAGCCCCAGCATTTT
CASRRADNQPQHF
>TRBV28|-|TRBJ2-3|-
TGTGCCAGCACCCTAGGGGACAGCACAGATACGCAGTATTTT
CASTLGDSTDTQYF
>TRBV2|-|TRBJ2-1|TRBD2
TGTGCCAGCAGGAGGCGGACTAGCGGGGGGGCCAATAAGTTCAATGAGCAGTTCTTC
CASRRRTSGGANKFNEQFF
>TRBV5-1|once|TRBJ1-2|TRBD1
TGCGCCAGCAGCTTGGAGACAGGGGGCAGGCCGGCTGGCTACACCTTC
CASSLETGGRPAGYTF
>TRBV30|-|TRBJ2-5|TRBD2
TGTGCCTGGAGAGGGAGCGGGGGGGAAGAGACCCAGTACTTC
CAWRGSGGEETQYF
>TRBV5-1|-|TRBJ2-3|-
TGCGCCAGCAGCGGGGGACGAAGCGGCACAGATACGCAGTATTTT
CASSGGRSGTDTQYF
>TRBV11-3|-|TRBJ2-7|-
TGTGCCAGCAGCCCAAGACAGGTGTCCGAGCAGTACTTC
CASSPRQVSEQYF
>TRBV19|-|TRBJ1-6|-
TGTGCCAGTAGTACCACAACAGGGTTGGATTCACCCCTCCACTTT
CASSTTTGLDSPLHF
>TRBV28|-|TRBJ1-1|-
TGTGCCAGCAGTTTAAACCCGAACACTTTCTTT
CASSLNPNTFF
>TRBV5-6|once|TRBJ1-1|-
TGTGCCAGCAGCTTGGTGGGGGGCGGTGGCACTGAAGCTTTCTTT
CASSLVGGGGTEAFF
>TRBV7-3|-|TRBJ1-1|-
TGTGCCAGCAGCACAACTCCTGACACTGAAGCTTTCTTT
CASSTTPDTEAFF
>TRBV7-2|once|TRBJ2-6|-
TGTGCCAGCACCTTTTTCGGGCGCTCTGGGGCCAACGTCCTGACTTTC
CASTFFGRSGANVLTF
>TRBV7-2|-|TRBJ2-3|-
TGTGCCAGCAGCTTAGCGGGGGGCACAGATACGCAGTATTTT
CASSLAGGTDTQYF
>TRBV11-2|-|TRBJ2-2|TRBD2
TGTGCCAGCAGCTTGACTAGCGGGAGCACCGGGGAGCTGTTTTTT
CASSLTSGSTGELFF
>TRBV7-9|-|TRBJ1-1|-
TGTGCCAGCAGATATGAAATGAACACTGAAGCTTTCTTT
CASRYEMNTEAFF
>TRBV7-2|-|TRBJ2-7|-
TGTGCCAGCAGCCCCGTAAGCGGTACCTCCTACGAGCAGTACTTC
CASSPVSGTSYEQYF
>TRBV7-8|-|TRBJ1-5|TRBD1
TGTGCCAGCAGCCTAGGGGGCGCTCATAGCAATCAGCCCCAGCATTTT
CASSLGGAHSNQPQHF
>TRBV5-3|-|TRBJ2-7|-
TGTGCCAGAAGCCCAATTACCCACGAGCAGTACTTC
CARSPITHEQYF
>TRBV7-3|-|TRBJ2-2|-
TGTGCCAGCAGCCCGGACGGATCGAACACCGGGGAGCTGTTTTTT
CASSPDGSNTGELFF
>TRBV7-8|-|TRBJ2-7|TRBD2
TGTGCCAGCAGTGTGACTAGCGGGAGTACTTACGAGCAGTACTTC
CASSVTSGSTYEQYF
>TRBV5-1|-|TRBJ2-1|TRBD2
TGCGCCAGCAGCTCAGAAGCGGGGGGTGAGCAGTTCTTC
CASSSEAGGEQFF
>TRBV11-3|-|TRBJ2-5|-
TGTGCCAGCAGCAAGATACAGGGATCAGAGACCCAGTACTTC
CASSKIQGSETQYF
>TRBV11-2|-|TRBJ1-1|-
TGTGCCAGCAGCTGGGGCTGGACGAACACTGAAGCTTTCTTT
CASSWGWTNTEAFF
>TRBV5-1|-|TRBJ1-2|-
TGCGCCAGCAGCTTGATGGGGGGGAGCGGCTACACCTTC
CASSLMGGSGYTF
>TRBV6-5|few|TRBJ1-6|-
TGTGCCAGCATTAGGACGGGTGGAGGTTCACCCCTCCACTTT
CASIRTGGGSPLHF
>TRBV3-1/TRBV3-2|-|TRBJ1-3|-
TGTGCCAGCAGCCAGGGAACAGGATATGAAAACACCATATATTTT
CASSQGTGYENTIYF
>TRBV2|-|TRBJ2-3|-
TGTGCCAGCAGTAGGGAACTTGCAGATACGCAGTATTTT
CASSRELADTQYF
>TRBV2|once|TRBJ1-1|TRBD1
TGTGCCAGCAGTGACCGGGACAGGGGTGCTTTCTTT
CASSDRDRGAFF
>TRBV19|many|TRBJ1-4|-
TGTGCCAGTACTAACTCCCCGACTAATGAAAAACTGTTTTTT
CASTNSPTNEKLFF
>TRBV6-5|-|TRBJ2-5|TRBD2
TGTGCCAGCCGCCGCGGGGGGCTAGTGGCGGAGACCCAGTACTTC
CASRRGGLVAETQYF
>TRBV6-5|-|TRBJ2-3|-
TGTGCCAGCAGTTTGTACATAGAAGATACAGATACGCAGTATTTT
CASSLYIEDTDTQYF
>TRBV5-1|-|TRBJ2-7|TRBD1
TGCGCCAGCGCCGGACAGGGGGCCCTCGAGCAGTACTTC
CASAGQGALEQYF
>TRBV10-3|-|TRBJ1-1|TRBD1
TGTGCCATCAGCCGACAGGGGTCTCCCATGAACACTGAAGCTTTCTTT
CAISRQGSPMNTEAFF
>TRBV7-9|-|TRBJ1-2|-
TGTGCCAGCAGCTTTCGGGAATTGGAGGAGGGCGGCTACACCTTC
CASSFRELEEGGYTF
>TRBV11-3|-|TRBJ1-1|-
TGTGCCAGCAGCTTAGTTTTCGGGAAGAGCACTGAAGCTTTCTTT
CASSLVFGKSTEAFF
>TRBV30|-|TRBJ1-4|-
TGTGCCTGGTCACAGGGCGATAATGAAAAACTGTTTTTT
CAWSQGDNEKLFF
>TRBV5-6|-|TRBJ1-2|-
TGTGCCAGCAGCGAGGAAGGACTGGTCTATGGCTACACCTTC
CASSEEGLVYGYTF
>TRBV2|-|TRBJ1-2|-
TGTGCCAGCAGACAGGTTACGTATGGCTACACCTTC
CASRQVTYGYTF
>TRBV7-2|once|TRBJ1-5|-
TGTGCCAGCAGCCCAGGCTCGCAGGGGTATCAGCCCCAGCATTTT
CASSPGSQGYQPQHF
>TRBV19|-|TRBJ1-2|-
TGTGCCAGTGGCCAGGGGCACTACACCTTC
CASGQGHYTF
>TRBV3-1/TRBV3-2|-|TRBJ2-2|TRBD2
TGTGCCAGCAGCCAAGGGCTAGCGGGGACGGGTACCGGGGAGCTGTTTTTT
CASSQGLAGTGTGELFF
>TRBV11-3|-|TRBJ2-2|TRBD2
TGTGCCAGCAGCTTAGATTTCGGGACTACCACCGGGGAGCTGTTTTTT
CASSLDFGTTTGELFF
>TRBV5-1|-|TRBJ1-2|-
TGCGCCAGCTCCTTCTCCGGGACGGACGCTAACTATGGCTACACCTTC
CASSFSGTDANYGYTF
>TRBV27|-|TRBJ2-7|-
TGTGCCAGCAGTACCGGACCGAAAAGAGCCTACGAGCAGTACTTC
CASSTGPKRAYEQYF
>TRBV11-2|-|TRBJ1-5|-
TGTGCCAGCAGCCCCGGAAGGGACGATCAGCCCCAGCATTTT
CASSPGRDDQPQHF
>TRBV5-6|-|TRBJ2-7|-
TGTGCCGGCCAGTCCTACAGGAGATCCTACGAGCAGTACTTC
CAGQSYRRSYEQYF
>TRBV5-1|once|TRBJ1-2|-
TGCGCCAGCAGCTTGACAGGACCTTATGGCTACACCTTC
CASSLTGPYGYTF
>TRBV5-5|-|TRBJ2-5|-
TGTGCCAGCAGCCGAGGGTCGGGAGAGACCCAGTACTTC
CASSRGSGETQYF